The TCR beta chain under discussion was sequenced for a study of blood T cell repertoires in COVID-19. Whole-study context: The analysed material was cDNA or gDNA that came from T cells, B-cell-depleted T cells, or PBMCs.

Authors' data handling: Amplification from reference gene primers served as the basis for estimated nucleated cell counts. Using immunoSEQ multiplex PCR, the repertoire was profiled, and TCRdb retains in-frame clones only, with some absent. Clonal size and the V and J genes are those of that table, whereas D and trimming came from the DNA. This sample yields about 200,000 clones, of which about 86% are seen a single time; roughly 1.5% belongs to the top ten. CDR3 size: 13 residues. V lost 2 bases and J 9 bases, leaving 17 bases between the germline ends. From germline, CDR1 is SQVTM and CDR2 ANQGSEA.

The clonotype was recovered from a man between 18 and 35 years old with active or convalescent COVID-19. Material: peripheral blood. The chain uses TRBV29-1 and TRBJ2-7; weak D call: TRBD2 (6 bases). CDR3 in amino acids: CSVEPTVGSGQYF. The CDR3 DNA reads as TGCAGCGTTGAACCCACTGTCGGGAGCGGGCAGTACTTC.